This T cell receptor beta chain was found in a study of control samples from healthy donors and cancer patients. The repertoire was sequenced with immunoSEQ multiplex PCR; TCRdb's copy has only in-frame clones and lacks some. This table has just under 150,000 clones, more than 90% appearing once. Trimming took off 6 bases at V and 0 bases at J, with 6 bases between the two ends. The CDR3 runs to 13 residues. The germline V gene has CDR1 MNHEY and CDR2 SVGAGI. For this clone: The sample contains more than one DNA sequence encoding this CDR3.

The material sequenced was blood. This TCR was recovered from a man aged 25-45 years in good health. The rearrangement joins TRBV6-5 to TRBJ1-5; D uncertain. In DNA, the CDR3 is TGTGCCAGCAGCTCCGATAGCAATCAGCCCCAGCATTTT. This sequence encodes CASSSDSNQPQHF.